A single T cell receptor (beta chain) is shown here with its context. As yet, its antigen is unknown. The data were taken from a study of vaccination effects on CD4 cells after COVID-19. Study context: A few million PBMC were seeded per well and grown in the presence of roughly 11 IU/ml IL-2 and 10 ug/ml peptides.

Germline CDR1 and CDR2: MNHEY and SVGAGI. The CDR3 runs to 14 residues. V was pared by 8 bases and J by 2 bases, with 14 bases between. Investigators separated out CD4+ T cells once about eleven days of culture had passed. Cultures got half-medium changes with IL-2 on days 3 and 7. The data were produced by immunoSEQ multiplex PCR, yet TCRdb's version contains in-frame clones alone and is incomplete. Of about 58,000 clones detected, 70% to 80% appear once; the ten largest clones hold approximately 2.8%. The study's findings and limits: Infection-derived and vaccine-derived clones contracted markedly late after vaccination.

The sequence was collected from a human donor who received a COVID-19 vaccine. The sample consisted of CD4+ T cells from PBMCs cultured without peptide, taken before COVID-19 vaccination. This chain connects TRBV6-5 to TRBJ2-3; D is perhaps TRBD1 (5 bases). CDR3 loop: CASGSRQLTDTQYF. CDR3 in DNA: TGTGCCAGCGGCTCTCGACAGCTCACAGATACGCAGTATTTT.